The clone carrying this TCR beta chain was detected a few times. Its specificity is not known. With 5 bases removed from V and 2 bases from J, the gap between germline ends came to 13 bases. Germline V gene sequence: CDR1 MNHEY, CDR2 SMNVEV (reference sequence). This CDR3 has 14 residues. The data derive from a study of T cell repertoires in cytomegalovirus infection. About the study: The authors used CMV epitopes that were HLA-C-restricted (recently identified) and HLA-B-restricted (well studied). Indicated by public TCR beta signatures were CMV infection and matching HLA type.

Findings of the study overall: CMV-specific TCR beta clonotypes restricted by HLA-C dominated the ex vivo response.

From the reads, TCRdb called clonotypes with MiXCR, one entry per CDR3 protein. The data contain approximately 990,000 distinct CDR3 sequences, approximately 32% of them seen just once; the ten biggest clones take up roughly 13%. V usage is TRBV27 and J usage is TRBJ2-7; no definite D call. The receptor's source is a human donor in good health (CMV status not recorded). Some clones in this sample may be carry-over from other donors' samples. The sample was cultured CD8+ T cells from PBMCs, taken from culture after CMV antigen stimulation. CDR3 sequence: CASSPPRPPYEQYF. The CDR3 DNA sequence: TGTGCCAGCAGTCCCCCCAGGCCTCCCTACGAGCAGTACTTC.